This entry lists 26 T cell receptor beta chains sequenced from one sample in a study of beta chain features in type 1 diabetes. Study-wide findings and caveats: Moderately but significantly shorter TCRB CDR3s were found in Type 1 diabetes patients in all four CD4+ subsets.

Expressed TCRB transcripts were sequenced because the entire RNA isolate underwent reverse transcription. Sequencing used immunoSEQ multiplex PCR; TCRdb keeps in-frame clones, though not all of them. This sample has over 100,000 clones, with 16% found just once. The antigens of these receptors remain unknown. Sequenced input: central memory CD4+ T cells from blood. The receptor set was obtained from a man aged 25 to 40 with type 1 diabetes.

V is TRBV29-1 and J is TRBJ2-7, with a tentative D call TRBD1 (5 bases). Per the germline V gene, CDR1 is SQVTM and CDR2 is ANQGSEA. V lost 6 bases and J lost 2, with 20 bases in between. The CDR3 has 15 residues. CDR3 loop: CSVPGGTGPAYEQYF. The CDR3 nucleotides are TGCAGCGTACCAGGCGGCACAGGACCGGCCTACGAGCAGTACTTC.

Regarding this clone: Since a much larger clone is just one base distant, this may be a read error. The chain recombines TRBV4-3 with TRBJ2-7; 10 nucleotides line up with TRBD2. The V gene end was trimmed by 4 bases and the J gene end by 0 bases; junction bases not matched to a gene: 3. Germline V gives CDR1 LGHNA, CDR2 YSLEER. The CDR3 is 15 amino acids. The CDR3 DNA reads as TGCGCCAGCAGCCCCGAGCGGGGGGGCTCCTACGAGCAGTACTTC. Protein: CASSPERGGSYEQYF.

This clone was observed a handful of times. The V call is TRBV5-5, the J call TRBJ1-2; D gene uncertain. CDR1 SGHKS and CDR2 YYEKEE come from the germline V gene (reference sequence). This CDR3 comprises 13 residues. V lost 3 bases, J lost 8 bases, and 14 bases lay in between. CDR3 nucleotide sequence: TGTGCCAGCAGCTGGCGACAATCCGACGGCTACACCTTC. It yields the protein CASSWRQSDGYTF.

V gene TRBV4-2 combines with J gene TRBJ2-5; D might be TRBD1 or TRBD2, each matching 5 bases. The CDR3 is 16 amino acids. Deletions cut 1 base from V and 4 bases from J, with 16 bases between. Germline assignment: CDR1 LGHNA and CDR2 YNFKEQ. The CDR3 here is CASSQGFRGAGETQYF. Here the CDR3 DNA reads TGTGCCAGCAGCCAAGGATTTAGAGGGGCTGGAGAGACCCAGTACTTC.

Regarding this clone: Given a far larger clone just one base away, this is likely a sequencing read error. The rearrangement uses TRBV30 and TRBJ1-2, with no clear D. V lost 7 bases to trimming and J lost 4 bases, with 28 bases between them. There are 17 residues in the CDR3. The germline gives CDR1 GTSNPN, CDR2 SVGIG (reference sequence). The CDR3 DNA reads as TGTGCCTCCCTAAAGACATTACTCTCCGATCGTCGCTATGGCTACACCTTC. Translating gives CASLKTLLSDRRYGYTF.

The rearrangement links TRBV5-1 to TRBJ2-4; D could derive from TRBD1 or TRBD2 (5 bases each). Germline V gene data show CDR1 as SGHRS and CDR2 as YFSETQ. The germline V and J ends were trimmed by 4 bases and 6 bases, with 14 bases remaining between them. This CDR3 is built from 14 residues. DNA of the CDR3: TGCGCCAGCAGCGAGGGGACGTCCGGAAACATTCAGTACTTC. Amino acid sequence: CASSEGTSGNIQYF.

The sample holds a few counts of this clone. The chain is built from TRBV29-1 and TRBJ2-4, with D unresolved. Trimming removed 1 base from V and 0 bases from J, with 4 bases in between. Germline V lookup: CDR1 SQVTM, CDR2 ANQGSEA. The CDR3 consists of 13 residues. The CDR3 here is CSVEGQAKNIQYF. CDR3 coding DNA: TGCAGCGTTGAAGGACAAGCCAAAAACATTCAGTACTTC.

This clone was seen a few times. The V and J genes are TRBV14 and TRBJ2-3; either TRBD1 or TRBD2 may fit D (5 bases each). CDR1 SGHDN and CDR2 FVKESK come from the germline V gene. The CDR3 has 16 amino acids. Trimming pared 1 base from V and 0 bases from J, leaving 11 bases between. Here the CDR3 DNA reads TGTGCCAGCAGCCAAGCCGGGACGTCAAGCACAGATACGCAGTATTTT. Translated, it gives CASSQAGTSSTDTQYF.

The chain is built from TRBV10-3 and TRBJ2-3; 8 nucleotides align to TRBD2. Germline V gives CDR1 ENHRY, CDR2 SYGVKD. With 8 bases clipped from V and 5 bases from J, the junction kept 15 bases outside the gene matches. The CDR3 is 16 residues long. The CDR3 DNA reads TGTGCCATCTCCCCGGGGGGCGGGGGGCGTCAAGATACGCAGTATTTT. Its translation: CAISPGGGGRQDTQYF.

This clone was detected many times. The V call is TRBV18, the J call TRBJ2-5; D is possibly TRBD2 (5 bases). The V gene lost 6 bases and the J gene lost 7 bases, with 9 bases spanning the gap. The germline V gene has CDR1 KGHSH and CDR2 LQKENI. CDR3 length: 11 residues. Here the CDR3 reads CASSGERTQYF. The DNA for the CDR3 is TGTGCCAGCTCCGGGGAAAGGACCCAGTACTTC.

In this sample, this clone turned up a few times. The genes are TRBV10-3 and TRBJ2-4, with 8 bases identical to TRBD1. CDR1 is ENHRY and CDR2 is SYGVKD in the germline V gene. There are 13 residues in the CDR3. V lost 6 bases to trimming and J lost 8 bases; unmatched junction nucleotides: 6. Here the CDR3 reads CAIRGGQADIQYF. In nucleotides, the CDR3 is TGTGCCATCAGGGGGGGACAGGCTGACATTCAGTACTTC.

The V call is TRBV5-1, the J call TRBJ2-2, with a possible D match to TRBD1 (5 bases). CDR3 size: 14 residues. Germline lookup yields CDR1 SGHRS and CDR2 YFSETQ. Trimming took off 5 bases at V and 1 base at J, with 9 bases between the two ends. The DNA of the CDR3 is TGCGCCAGCAGAACCGACAGGAACACCGGGGAGCTGTTTTTT. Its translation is CASRTDRNTGELFF.

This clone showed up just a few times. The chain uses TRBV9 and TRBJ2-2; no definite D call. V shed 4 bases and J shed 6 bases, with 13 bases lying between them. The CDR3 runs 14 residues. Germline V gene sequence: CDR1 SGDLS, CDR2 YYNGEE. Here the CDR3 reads CASSPPDWAGELFF. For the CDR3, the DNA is TGTGCCAGCAGCCCCCCGGATTGGGCCGGGGAGCTGTTTTTT.

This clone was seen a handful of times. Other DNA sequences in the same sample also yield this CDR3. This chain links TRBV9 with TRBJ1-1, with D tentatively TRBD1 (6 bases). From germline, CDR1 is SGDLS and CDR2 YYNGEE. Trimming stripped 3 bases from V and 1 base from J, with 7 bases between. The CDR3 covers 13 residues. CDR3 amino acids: CASSAGQNTEAFF. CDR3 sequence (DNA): TGTGCCAGCAGCGCGGGACAGAACACTGAAGCTTTCTTT.

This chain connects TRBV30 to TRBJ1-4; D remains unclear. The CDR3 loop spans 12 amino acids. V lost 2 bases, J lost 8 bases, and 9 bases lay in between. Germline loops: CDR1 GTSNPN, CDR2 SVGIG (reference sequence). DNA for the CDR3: TGTGCCTGGAGTAGCCCTGGAGAAAAACTGTTTTTT. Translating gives CAWSSPGEKLFF.

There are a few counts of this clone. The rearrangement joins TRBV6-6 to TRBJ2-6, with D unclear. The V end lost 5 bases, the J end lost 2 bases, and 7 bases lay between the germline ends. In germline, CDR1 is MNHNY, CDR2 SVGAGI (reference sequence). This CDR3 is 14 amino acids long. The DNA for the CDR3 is TGTGCCAGCAGTCCAAATACTGGGGCCAACGTCCTGACTTTC. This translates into CASSPNTGANVLTF.

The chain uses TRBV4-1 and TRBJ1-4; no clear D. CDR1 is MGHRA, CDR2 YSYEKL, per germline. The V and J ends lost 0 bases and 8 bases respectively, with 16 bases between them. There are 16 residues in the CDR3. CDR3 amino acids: CASSQDRGPGREKLFF. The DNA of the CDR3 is TGCGCCAGCAGCCAAGATCGGGGTCCGGGCCGAGAAAAACTGTTTTTT.

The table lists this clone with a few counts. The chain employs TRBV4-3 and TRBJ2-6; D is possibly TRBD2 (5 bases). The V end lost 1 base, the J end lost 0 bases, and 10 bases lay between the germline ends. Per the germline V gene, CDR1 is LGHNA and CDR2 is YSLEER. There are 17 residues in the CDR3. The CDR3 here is CASSQVSSGSGANVLTF. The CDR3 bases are TGCGCCAGCAGCCAAGTATCCAGCGGCTCTGGGGCCAACGTCCTGACTTTC.

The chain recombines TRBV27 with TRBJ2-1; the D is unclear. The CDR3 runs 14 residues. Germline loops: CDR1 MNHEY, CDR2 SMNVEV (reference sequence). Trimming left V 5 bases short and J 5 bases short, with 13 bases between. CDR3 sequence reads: CASSTVGIHNEQFF. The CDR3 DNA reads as TGTGCCAGCAGTACGGTGGGTATTCACAATGAGCAGTTCTTC.

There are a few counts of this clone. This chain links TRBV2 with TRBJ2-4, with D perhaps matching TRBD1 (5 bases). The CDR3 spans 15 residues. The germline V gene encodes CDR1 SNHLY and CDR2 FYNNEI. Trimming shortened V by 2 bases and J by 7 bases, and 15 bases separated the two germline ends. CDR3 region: CASSEIGQGRNIQYF. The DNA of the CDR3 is TGTGCCAGCAGTGAAATAGGTCAGGGTAGGAACATTCAGTACTTC.

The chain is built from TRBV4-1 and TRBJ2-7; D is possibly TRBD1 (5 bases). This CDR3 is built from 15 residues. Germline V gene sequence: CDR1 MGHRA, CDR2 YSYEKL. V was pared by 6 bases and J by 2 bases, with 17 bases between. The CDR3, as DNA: TGCGCCAGCAGTGGACAAGCTACCTTCGCCTACGAGCAGTACTTC. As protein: CASSGQATFAYEQYF.

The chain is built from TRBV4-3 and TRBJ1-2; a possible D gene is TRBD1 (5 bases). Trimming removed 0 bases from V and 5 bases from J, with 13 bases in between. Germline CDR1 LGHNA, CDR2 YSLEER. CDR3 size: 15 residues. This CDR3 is CASSQEGRAWYGYTF. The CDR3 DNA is TGCGCCAGCAGCCAAGAGGGCAGGGCATGGTATGGCTACACCTTC.

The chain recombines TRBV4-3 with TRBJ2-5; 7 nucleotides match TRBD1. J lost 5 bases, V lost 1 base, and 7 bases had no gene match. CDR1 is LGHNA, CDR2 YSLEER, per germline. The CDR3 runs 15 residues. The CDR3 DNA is TGCGCCAGCAGCCAAGCGGACAGGCAAGGGGAGACCCAGTACTTC. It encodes CASSQADRQGETQYF.

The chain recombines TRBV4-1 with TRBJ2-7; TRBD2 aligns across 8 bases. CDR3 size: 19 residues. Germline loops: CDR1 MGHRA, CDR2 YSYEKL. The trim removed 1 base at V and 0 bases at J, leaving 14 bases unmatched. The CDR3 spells CASSQARWAGGRISYEQYF. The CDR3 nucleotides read TGCGCCAGCAGCCAAGCCCGTTGGGCGGGGGGACGCATCTCCTACGAGCAGTACTTC.

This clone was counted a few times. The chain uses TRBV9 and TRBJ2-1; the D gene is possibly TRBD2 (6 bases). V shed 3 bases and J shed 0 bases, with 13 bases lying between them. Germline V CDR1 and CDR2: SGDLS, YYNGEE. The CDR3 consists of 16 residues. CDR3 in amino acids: CASSASGLSSYNEQFF. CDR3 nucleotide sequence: TGTGCCAGCAGCGCTTCGGGACTGAGCTCCTACAATGAGCAGTTCTTC.

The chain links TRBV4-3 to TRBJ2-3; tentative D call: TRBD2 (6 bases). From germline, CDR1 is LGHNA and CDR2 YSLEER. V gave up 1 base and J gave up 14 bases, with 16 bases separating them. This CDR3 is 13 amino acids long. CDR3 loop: CASSQGTGTALYF. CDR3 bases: TGCGCCAGCAGCCAAGGGACCGGGACTGCTCTGTATTTT.